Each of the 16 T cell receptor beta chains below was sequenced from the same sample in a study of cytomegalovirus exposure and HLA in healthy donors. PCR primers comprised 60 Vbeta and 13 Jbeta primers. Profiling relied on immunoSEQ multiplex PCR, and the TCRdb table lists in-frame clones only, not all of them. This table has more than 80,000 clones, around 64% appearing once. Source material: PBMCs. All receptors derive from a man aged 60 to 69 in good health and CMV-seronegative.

The CDR3 region has the DNA TGTGCCAGCACGGCTAGCGGGAGGAATGAGCAGTTCTTC. It encodes CASTASGRNEQFF. The genes are TRBV9 and TRBJ2-1; TRBD2 matches 11 bases. The length of the CDR3 is 13 residues. V dropped 6 bases and J dropped 7; count of bases not matched to a gene: 3. Germline V CDR1 and CDR2: SGDLS, YYNGEE.

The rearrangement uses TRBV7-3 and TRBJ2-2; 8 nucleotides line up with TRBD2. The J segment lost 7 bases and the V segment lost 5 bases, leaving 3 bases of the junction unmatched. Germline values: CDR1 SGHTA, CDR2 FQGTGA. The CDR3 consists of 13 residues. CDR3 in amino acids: CASSQAGDGELFF. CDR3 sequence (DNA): TGTGCCAGCAGCCAAGCGGGAGACGGGGAGCTGTTTTTT.

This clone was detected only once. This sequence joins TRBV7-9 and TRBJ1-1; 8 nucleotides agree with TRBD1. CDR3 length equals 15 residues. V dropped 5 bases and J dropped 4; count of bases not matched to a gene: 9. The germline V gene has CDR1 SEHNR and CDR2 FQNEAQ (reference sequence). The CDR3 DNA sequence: TGTGCCAGCAGCAGACAGGGGCAAGTGGGCACTGAAGCTTTCTTT. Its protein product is CASSRQGQVGTEAFF.

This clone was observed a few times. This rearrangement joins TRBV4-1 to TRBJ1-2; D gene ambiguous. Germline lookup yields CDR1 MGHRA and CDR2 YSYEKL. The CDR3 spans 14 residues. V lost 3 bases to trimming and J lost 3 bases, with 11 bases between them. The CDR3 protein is CASSHLGADYGYTF. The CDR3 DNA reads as TGCGCCAGCAGCCACCTAGGAGCGGACTATGGCTACACCTTC.

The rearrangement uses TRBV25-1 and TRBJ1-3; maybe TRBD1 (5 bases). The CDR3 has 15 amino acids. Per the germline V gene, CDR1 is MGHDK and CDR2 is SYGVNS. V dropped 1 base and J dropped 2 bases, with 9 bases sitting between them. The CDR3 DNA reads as TGTGCCAGCAGTGAATGGGTAGGGGCTGGAAACACCATATATTTT. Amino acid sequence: CASSEWVGAGNTIYF.

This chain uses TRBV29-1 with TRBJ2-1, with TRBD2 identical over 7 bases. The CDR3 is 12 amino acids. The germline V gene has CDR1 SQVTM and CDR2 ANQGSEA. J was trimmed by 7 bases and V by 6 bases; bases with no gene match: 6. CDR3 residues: CSVRGVTNEQFF. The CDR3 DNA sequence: TGCAGCGTCCGGGGGGTAACGAATGAGCAGTTCTTC.

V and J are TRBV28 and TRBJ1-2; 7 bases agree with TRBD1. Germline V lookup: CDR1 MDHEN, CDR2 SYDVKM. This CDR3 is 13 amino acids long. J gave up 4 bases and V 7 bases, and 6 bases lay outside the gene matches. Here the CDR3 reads CASTTGQPYGYTF. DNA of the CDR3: TGTGCCAGCACCACGGGACAGCCCTATGGCTACACCTTC.

The CDR3 coding sequence is TGTGCCAGCAGCCTGAATAGCGGGACAGATACGCAGTATTTT. Its protein product is CASSLNSGTDTQYF. The chain couples TRBV11-3 to TRBJ2-3; TRBD2 agrees at 7 bases. Trimming removed 5 bases from V and 3 bases from J; junction bases left unmatched: 5. This CDR3 region has 14 residues. Germline lookup yields CDR1 SGHNT and CDR2 YENEEA.

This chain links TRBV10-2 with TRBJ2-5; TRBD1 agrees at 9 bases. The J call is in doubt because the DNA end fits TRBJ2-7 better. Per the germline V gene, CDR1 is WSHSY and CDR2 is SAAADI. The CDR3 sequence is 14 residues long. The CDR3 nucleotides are TGCGCCAGCAGGGAGGACCCGACAGGGGGCGAGCAGTACTTC. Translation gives CASREDPTGGEQYF.

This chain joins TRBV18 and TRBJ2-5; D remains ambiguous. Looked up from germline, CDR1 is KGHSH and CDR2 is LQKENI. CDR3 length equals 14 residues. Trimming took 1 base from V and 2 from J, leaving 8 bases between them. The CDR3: CASSPLASQETQYF. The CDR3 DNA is TGTGCCAGCTCACCACTGGCCTCACAAGAGACCCAGTACTTC. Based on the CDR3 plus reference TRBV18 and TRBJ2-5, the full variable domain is NAGVMQNPRHLVRRRGQEARLRCSPMKGHSHVYWYRQLPEEGLKFMVYLQKENIIDESGMPKERFSAEFPKEGPSILRIQQVVRGDSAAYFCASSPLASQETQYFGPGTRLLVL.

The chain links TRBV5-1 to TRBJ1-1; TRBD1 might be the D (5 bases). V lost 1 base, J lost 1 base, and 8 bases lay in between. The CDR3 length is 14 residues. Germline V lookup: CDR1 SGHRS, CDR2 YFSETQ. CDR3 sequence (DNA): TGCGCCAGCAGCTTGCCGGGGGGGAACACTGAAGCTTTCTTT. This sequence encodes CASSLPGGNTEAFF.

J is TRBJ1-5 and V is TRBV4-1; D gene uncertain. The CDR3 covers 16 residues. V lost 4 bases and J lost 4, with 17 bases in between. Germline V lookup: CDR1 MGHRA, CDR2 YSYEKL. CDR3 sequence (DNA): TGCGCCAGCAGCCCCTTCACCAACGGGAGGAATCAGCCCCAGCATTTT. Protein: CASSPFTNGRNQPQHF.

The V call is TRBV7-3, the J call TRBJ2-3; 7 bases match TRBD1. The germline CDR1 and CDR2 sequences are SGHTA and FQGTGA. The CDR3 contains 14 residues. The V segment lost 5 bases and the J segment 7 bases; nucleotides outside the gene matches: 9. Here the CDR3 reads CASSLGQVINTQYF. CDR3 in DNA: TGTGCCAGCAGCCTCGGACAGGTTATAAATACGCAGTATTTT.

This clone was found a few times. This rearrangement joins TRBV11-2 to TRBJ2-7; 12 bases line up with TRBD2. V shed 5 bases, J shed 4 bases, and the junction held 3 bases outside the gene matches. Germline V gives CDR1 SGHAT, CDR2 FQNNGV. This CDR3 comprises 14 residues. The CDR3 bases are TGTGCCAGCAGCCCGACTAGCGGGAGTTACGAGCAGTACTTC. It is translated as CASSPTSGSYEQYF.

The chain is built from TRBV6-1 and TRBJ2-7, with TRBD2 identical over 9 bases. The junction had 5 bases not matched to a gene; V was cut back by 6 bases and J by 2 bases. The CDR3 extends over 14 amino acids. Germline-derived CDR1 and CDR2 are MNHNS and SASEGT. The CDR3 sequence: CASRWTSVTYEQYF. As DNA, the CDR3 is TGTGCCAGCAGATGGACTAGCGTAACCTACGAGCAGTACTTC.

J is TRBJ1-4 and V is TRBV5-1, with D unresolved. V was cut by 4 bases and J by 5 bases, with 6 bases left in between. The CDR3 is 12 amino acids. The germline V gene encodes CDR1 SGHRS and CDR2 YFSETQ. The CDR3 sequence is CASSVSNEKLFF. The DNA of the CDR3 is TGCGCCAGCAGCGTCTCGAATGAAAAACTGTTTTTT.